The 9 T cell receptor beta chains below were found in one sample sequenced in a study of vaccination and CD4 T cells after COVID-19. The treatment was: roughly 10-day PBMC culture with coronavirus spike peptide pools or control peptides (ViraFEST assay). Their specific antigens are unknown. The Oncomine TCR Beta short-read assay generated sequence data from the DNA of cultured CD4+ T cells. MiXCR was run by TCRdb on the PCR reads, yielding one entry per CDR3 protein. Here the sample spans fewer than 4,500 distinct CDR3 sequences, 45% being singletons. Sequenced sample: CD4+ T cells from blood, cultured in vitro. The receptors here all came from a human donor who had recovered from COVID-19.

The rearrangement uses TRBV20-1 and TRBJ2-1, with 11 nucleotides matching TRBD2. The J segment lost 3 bases and the V segment lost 3 bases, leaving 7 bases of the junction unmatched. Germline V lookup: CDR1 DFQATT, CDR2 SNEGSKA (reference sequence). The CDR3 is 16 amino acids. The DNA of the CDR3 is TGCAGTGCTAGGGAACTAGCGGGAGTAAACTACAATGAGCAGTTCTTC. Translation gives CSARELAGVNYNEQFF.

The chain combines TRBV27 with TRBJ2-3; 11 bases map to TRBD2. This CDR3 comprises 16 residues. V lost 5 bases and J lost 4; bases outside the gene matches: 8. Per the germline V gene, CDR1 is MNHEY and CDR2 is SMNVEV (reference sequence). As DNA, the CDR3 is TGTGCCAGCAGTCCTACACTAGCGGGAGAGGCAGATACGCAGTATTTT. Translating it yields CASSPTLAGEADTQYF.

The rearrangement links TRBV6-1 to TRBJ2-1; 11 nucleotides line up with TRBD2. This CDR3 has 15 residues. Germline CDR1 MNHNS, CDR2 SASEGT. With V trimmed by 7 bases and J by 8 bases, 10 bases remained unmatched. Here the CDR3 reads CASTLAGGPYDEQFF. CDR3 DNA: TGTGCCAGCACCTTAGCGGGGGGGCCTTACGATGAGCAGTTCTTC.

This clonotype was found once. The genes are TRBV24-1 and TRBJ2-1, with 14 bases lining up with TRBD2. The CDR3 has 18 residues. The trim removed 3 bases at V and 4 bases at J, leaving 7 bases unmatched. The germline CDR1 and CDR2 sequences are KGHDR and SFDVKD. The DNA for the CDR3 is TGTGCCACCAGTGATCCTCAAAGGACTAGCGGGAGGTACAATGAGCAGTTCTTC. Translating gives CATSDPQRTSGRYNEQFF.

J is TRBJ1-1 and V is TRBV2; D perhaps matches TRBD1 (5 bases). This CDR3 is 13 amino acids long. The germline V gene has CDR1 SNHLY and CDR2 FYNNEI. The V gene lost 6 bases and the J gene lost 6 bases, with 14 bases spanning the gap. CDR3 loop: CASRGDHGSEAFF. DNA of the CDR3: TGTGCCAGCAGGGGGGACCACGGGTCTGAAGCTTTCTTT. Variable domain in full (rest from reference TRBV2 and TRBJ1-1): EPEVTQTPSHQVTQMGQEVILRCVPISNHLYFYWYRQILGQKVEFLVSFYNNEISEKSEIFDDQFSVERPDGSNFTLKIRSTKLEDSAMYFCASRGDHGSEAFFGQGTRLTVV.

This clonotype has just a few counts. V gene TRBV20-1 combines with J gene TRBJ1-6, with 7 bases lining up with TRBD1. This CDR3 has 13 amino acids. The germline V gene has CDR1 DFQATT and CDR2 SNEGSKA (reference sequence). Here the CDR3 DNA reads TGCGGAACGAGGGGACAGCCCAATTCACCCCTCCACTTT. Its protein product is CGTRGQPNSPLHF.

The chain combines TRBV11-2 with TRBJ2-5, with D possibly matching TRBD2 (5 bases). V was cut by 5 bases and J by 1 base, with 11 bases left in between. The CDR3 sequence is 14 residues long. CDR1 and CDR2 from the germline V gene are SGHAT and FQNNGV. CDR3 residues: CASSRSGVQETQYF. The DNA for the CDR3 is TGTGCCAGCAGCCGCAGCGGAGTCCAAGAGACCCAGTACTTC.

This chain links TRBV6-1 with TRBJ1-6; the match to TRBD1 covers 10 bases. The J segment lost 9 bases and the V segment lost 7 bases, leaving 15 bases of the junction unmatched. Looked up from germline, CDR1 is MNHNS and CDR2 is SASEGT. This CDR3 has 17 residues. DNA for the CDR3: TGTGCCAGCACCAACCGGGACAGGGGAGGTGGCGGTTCACCCCTCCACTTT. Its protein is CASTNRDRGGGGSPLHF.

J is TRBJ1-4 and V is TRBV19, with D possibly TRBD1 on 6 matching bases. The CDR3 sequence is 12 residues long. Trimming removed 6 bases at V and 11 bases at J, with 13 bases between. The germline V gene encodes CDR1 LNHDA and CDR2 SQIVND (reference sequence). The CDR3 loop reads CASRQGGGKLFF. In DNA form, the CDR3 reads TGTGCCAGTAGACAGGGAGGCGGGAAACTGTTTTTT.